This TCR beta chain stems from a study of regulatory T cells in long-lasting Graves disease. Time point here: newly diagnosed GD, antithyroid drugs for less than 3 months. There was RNA extracted from PBMCs, and the TCR library was made from it. Staff took approximately 9.9 milliliters of peripheral blood and put it into EDTA tubes. Researchers made TCR beta libraries by using iRepertoire HTBI primers and running Arm-PCR on CDR3 regions. TCRdb re-called the multiplex PCR reads with MiXCR, one entry per CDR3 protein. The table includes 420,000 or so distinct CDR3 sequences, approximately 16% detected once. V lost 4 bases to trimming and J lost 2 bases; unmatched junction nucleotides: 4. The CDR3 runs 16 residues. CDR1 and CDR2 (germline): ENHRY, SYGVKD. The sample was also linked to a second study, of T cells in Graves' hyperthyroidism and ophthalmopathy. That paper notes: Diagnoses were established using clinical symptoms, serum thyroxine and TRAb, thyroid ultrasound and orbital computed tomography. A model of 13 V-J pairs discriminated ophthalmopathy from stable hyperthyroidism.

Sequenced material: peripheral blood mononuclear cells (PBMCs), taken at new diagnosis, from a patient treated with antithyroid drugs. The TCR sequence derives from a woman aged 18 to 35 with Graves disease. The rearrangement uses TRBV10-3 and TRBJ2-1, with TRBD2 matching 11 bases. The CDR3 DNA reads TGTGCCATCAGTGGGGGGACTAGCGGACCCTACAATGAGCAGTTCTTC. The encoded protein is CAISGGTSGPYNEQFF.